This TCR beta chain was sequenced during a study of a mutant IDH1 vaccine in newly diagnosed glioma (dated by TCRdb to 2020 to 2022). With regard to the full study: Vaccination began 4-6 weeks after radiotherapy alone, or alongside temozolomide cycles in the chemotherapy-containing groups. Of the approximately 30 treated patients, around 62% were male and approximately 40% were female, and a mean age of approximately 40 years was recorded. Before enrollment, most patients had been given radiochemotherapy with temozolomide as standard therapy, while the rest had received either radiotherapy alone or temozolomide alone. Visit V12 was the week-35 safety follow-up and visit V13 was the week-47 end of study. Peripheral blood samples were drawn at six visits, namely V03 (baseline), V05, V07, V10, V12 and V13. Longitudinal TCRB deep sequencing was performed for roughly 24 treated patients wherever samples were available for exploratory analyses. Findings and caveats that apply to the study as a whole: The authors noted that analyses of patient blood samples could not be reproduced because of sample limitations. Vaccine-induced immune responses across multiple MHC alleles were detected in approximately 93% of patients. Availability determined which PBMC samples were chosen for TCRB deep sequencing. Pseudoprogression seemed to be unrelated to changes in the top peripheral T cell clonotypes found by TCRB sequencing.

This clone has only one observation. This receptor's antigen is unknown. Per-nucleotide qualities are absent, and no much larger clonotype sits a single base away. Library construction relied on the immunoSEQ multiplex PCR assay. Following the manufacturer's protocol, the hsTCRB Kit was used to amplify rearranged TCR beta chain sequences. An Illumina MiSeq was used to sequence the TCRB libraries. The authors processed their data as follows. The proprietary platform of the kit vendor was used for demultiplexing, trimming and gene mapping. The table was pulled from immuneACCESS by TCRdb, which kept in-frame rearrangements only. Such tables lose some clones; where checked, under half of the loss comes from unresolved V genes, and the rest has no known cause. That table supplies the V and J calls and clone size; D and trimming were determined from the DNA. Counted in this sample were fewer than 85,000 clones; 75% to 90% of them appeared once. The ten largest clones add up to approximately 5.4% of the sample.

V is shortened by 3 bases, J by 5 bases, and the region joining them spans 16 bases. The CDR3 holds 15 amino acids from the cysteine to the phenylalanine. Left in the record is the CDR3 DNA by itself, 45 bases read in frame from the first base. CDR1 and CDR2, per the germline V gene (reference sequence), are MNHEY and SMNVEV. This specimen's time point label, per the study, means: week 47, end of study. Every vaccine dose consisted of 300 ug of a 20-mer mutant IDH1 peptide in Montanide, administered subcutaneously together with topical imiquimod. Eight vaccinations were administered to patients in weeks 1, 3, 5, 7, 11, 15, 19 and 23, corresponding to visits V03 through V10. The donors had newly diagnosed IDH1-mutant astrocytomas of WHO grade 3 or 4 that showed loss of nuclear ATRX. The samples were drawn from NOA16, a multicentre, single-arm, open-label phase I trial in Germany that tested a mutant IDH1 peptide vaccine in humans for the first time. Genomic DNA for TCRB sequencing was isolated from EDTA blood with the DNeasy Blood and Tissue Kit.

This TCR derives from a middle-aged man with glioma. Source: PBMCs, taken from a glioma patient whose treatment included an IDH1 peptide vaccine. This chain joins TRBV27 to TRBJ2-5; a confident D gene designation cannot be given. At the DNA level, the sequence is TGTGCCAGCAGTTTGGGCGGAAGAGCAAGGGAGACCCAGTACTTC. Translated, this gives CASSLGGRARETQYF.